This T cell receptor beta chain was identified during a study of blood T cell repertoires in COVID-19. Looking at the study overall: Researchers got acute and convalescent COVID-19 samples from the United States, Italy and Spain. T cells, B-cell-depleted T cells, or PBMCs provided the cDNA or gDNA that served as material.

Germline V gives CDR1 SGHVS, CDR2 FQNEAQ. Losses at the gene ends were 1 base for V and 6 bases for J; bases not matched to a gene: 7. The CDR3 runs to 16 residues. This clone occurred once. Sequencing used immunoSEQ multiplex PCR; TCRdb keeps in-frame clones, though not all of them. The sample yields approximately 60,000 clones, approximately 80% seen once. The chain carries TRBV7-8 and TRBJ2-7; 12 positions match TRBD2. Sequencing was carried out using peripheral blood. This sequence was found in an elderly woman with active or convalescent COVID-19. The CDR3 loop is CASSLVLAGGLGEQYF. The CDR3 DNA reads TGTGCCAGCAGCTTAGTTCTAGCGGGGGGGCTGGGCGAGCAGTACTTC.